The 25 T cell receptor beta chains listed next were all sequenced from one sample in a study of blood T cell repertoires in COVID-19 (dated by TCRdb to about 2020). The method was the immunoSEQ multiplex PCR assay. This is the immuneACCESS table as TCRdb keeps it, with only in-frame sequences that have V and J called. A part of the clones is gone; compared with another copy, unresolved V genes explain less than half, and the rest is unexplained. Within this sample are some 310,000 clones, with 85% to 90% of them counted one time only. Jointly, the top ten make up 2.5% to 3.5% of the sample. The sequencing input was peripheral blood. All receptors derive from a woman between 25 and 40 years old with COVID-19, enrolled during active disease.

The V call is TRBV30, the J call TRBJ1-1; 8 bases map to TRBD1. Germline assignment: CDR1 GTSNPN and CDR2 SVGIG (reference sequence). V dropped 5 bases and J dropped 6; count of bases not matched to a gene: 8. The CDR3 is 13 residues long. This CDR3 is CAWLRQGRSEAFF. The DNA of the CDR3 is TGTGCCTGGTTACGACAGGGGAGGTCTGAAGCTTTCTTT.

V gene TRBV6-5 combines with J gene TRBJ1-5; a possible D gene is TRBD1 (6 bases). This CDR3 contains 14 residues. Germline CDR1 is MNHEY and CDR2 is SVGAGI. The V end was cut by 6 bases, the J end by 1 base, with 10 bases between. In DNA, the CDR3 is TGTGCCAGCAGGGTCGGACAGAGCAATCAGCCCCAGCATTTT. It yields the protein CASRVGQSNQPQHF.

The genes are TRBV5-5 and TRBJ2-1, with 9 bases fitting TRBD1. CDR1 and CDR2 (germline): SGHKS, YYEKEE (reference sequence). With V trimmed by 4 bases and J by 7 bases, 6 bases remained unmatched. The CDR3 has 14 residues. The CDR3 spells CASSPTGGRNEQFF. Here the CDR3 DNA reads TGTGCCAGCAGCCCGACAGGGGGGCGTAATGAGCAGTTCTTC.

The V call is TRBV7-9, the J call TRBJ1-1, with 7 positions matching TRBD1. The CDR3 contains 16 residues. Germline V gene data show CDR1 as SEHNR and CDR2 as FQNEAQ (reference sequence). J was trimmed by 2 bases and V by 4 bases; bases with no gene match: 10. CDR3 sequence: CASSYSQGTGNTEAFF. CDR3 DNA sequence: TGTGCCAGCAGCTACTCACAGGGGACGGGTAACACTGAAGCTTTCTTT.

This clone was counted once. The genes are TRBV5-1 and TRBJ1-2; 7 nucleotides align to TRBD1. The CDR3 runs to 16 residues. The V gene end was trimmed by 3 bases and the J gene end by 8 bases; junction bases not matched to a gene: 16. Germline values: CDR1 SGHRS, CDR2 YFSETQ. CDR3 in DNA: TGCGCCAGCAGCTCGACCGCCGGGACAGCCCTCTGGGGCTACACCTTC. Translating it yields CASSSTAGTALWGYTF.

Comments on this clone: Other nucleotide sequences in the sample specify the same CDR3. The chain links TRBV6-5 to TRBJ2-5, with 10 nucleotides matching TRBD2. Trimming at V came to 5 bases and at J to 4 bases, leaving 7 bases not matched to a gene. The V gene's germline CDR1 is MNHEY and CDR2 SVGAGI. The CDR3 is made up of 15 amino acids. The CDR3 here is CASSRGLAGGETQYF. CDR3 bases: TGTGCCAGCAGTAGGGGGTTAGCGGGAGGAGAGACCCAGTACTTC.

V and J are TRBV11-3 and TRBJ2-2; D is unclear. Germline V gives CDR1 SGHNT, CDR2 YENEEA. V was shortened by 2 bases and J by 4 bases, with 5 bases between the two germline ends. The CDR3 contains 13 residues. The CDR3 DNA reads TGTGCCAGCAGCTTACTGAGCACCGGGGAGCTGTTTTTT. Its protein is CASSLLSTGELFF.

The gene calls are TRBV24-1 and TRBJ2-2, with TRBD1 matching 7 bases. Germline assignment: CDR1 KGHDR and CDR2 SFDVKD. The CDR3 spans 14 residues. After removal of 6 bases from V and 7 bases from J, the junction contained 7 bases not matched to a gene. The CDR3 reads CATSTGDRIGELFF. CDR3 coding DNA: TGTGCCACCAGTACAGGGGATAGGATCGGGGAGCTGTTTTTT.

There are many counts of this clone. This chain links TRBV4-2 with TRBJ2-1, with D tentatively TRBD1 (6 bases). Germline values: CDR1 LGHNA, CDR2 YNFKEQ. This CDR3 spans 17 amino acids. Trimming stripped 0 bases from V and 2 bases from J, with 14 bases between. CDR3 amino acids: CASSQEWHRAPYNEQFF. The CDR3 nucleotides are TGTGCCAGCAGCCAAGAGTGGCACAGGGCTCCCTACAATGAGCAGTTCTTC.

CDR3 amino acids: CASRDRGTTEAFF. For the CDR3, the DNA is TGTGCCAGCCGGGACAGGGGGACCACTGAAGCTTTCTTT. J is TRBJ1-1 and V is TRBV3-1 (or the pseudogene TRBV3-2), with 11 bases aligning to TRBD1. The CDR3 has 13 amino acids. Germline trimming cut 8 bases from V and 4 bases from J; bases unmatched to any gene: 3. Germline V CDR1 and CDR2: LGHDT, YNNKEL (reference sequence).

The chain combines TRBV29-1 with TRBJ2-1; 7 bases match TRBD2. The CDR3 covers 13 residues. Trimming cost V 1 base and J 7 bases; bases outside gene matches: 4. CDR1 and CDR2 (germline): SQVTM, ANQGSEA. The CDR3 loop is CSVEGPAGNEQFF. CDR3 nucleotides: TGCAGCGTTGAAGGCCCAGCGGGGAATGAGCAGTTCTTC.

The chain has TRBV7-9 and TRBJ1-1, with D possibly matching TRBD1 (5 bases). Per germline, CDR1 SEHNR and CDR2 FQNEAQ (reference sequence). This CDR3 is built from 15 residues. V was trimmed by 5 bases and J by 1 base, leaving 14 bases between them. CDR3 region: CASSEAGPPNTEAFF. In DNA form, the CDR3 reads TGTGCCAGCAGCGAAGCGGGACCGCCGAACACTGAAGCTTTCTTT. The full variable domain, completed using reference TRBV7-9 and TRBJ1-1, is DTGVSQNPRHKITKRGQNVTFRCDPISEHNRLYWYRQTLGQGPEFLTYFQNEAQLEKSRLLSDRFSAERPKGSFSTLEIQRTEQGDSAMYLCASSEAGPPNTEAFFGQGTRLTVV.

The chain uses TRBV5-4 and TRBJ2-3; TRBD1 aligns across 9 bases. CDR3 size: 14 residues. Trimming took 4 bases from V and 9 from J; bases not matched to a gene: 9. Looked up from germline, CDR1 is SGHNT and CDR2 is YYREEE (reference sequence). The chain's CDR3 is CASSASRDRETQYF. The CDR3 nucleotides read TGTGCCAGCAGCGCAAGCCGGGACAGGGAAACGCAGTATTTT.

The V call is TRBV24-1, the J call TRBJ2-5; 11 nucleotides align to TRBD1. Unmatched junction bases numbered 2, after V lost 2 bases and J lost 4 bases. Germline lookup yields CDR1 KGHDR and CDR2 SFDVKD. The CDR3 runs 15 residues. The CDR3 here is CATSDSGQGAETQYF. CDR3 coding DNA: TGTGCCACCAGTGATTCCGGACAGGGGGCAGAGACCCAGTACTTC.

V and J are TRBV5-1 and TRBJ1-3; D is uncertain. Trimming cost V 6 bases and J 0 bases, with 7 bases left between them. This CDR3 is 13 amino acids long. Germline V gives CDR1 SGHRS, CDR2 YFSETQ. CDR3 residues: CASTQNSGNTIYF. DNA of the CDR3: TGCGCCAGCACCCAGAACTCTGGAAACACCATATATTTT.

This rearrangement joins TRBV30 to TRBJ2-6, with D perhaps matching TRBD2 (6 bases). CDR1 and CDR2 (germline): GTSNPN, SVGIG (reference sequence). The CDR3 sequence is 15 residues long. V gave up 0 bases and J gave up 1 base, with 7 bases separating them. In nucleotides, the CDR3 is TGTGCCTGGAGTGTACGGGGGTCTGGGGCCAACGTCCTGACTTTC. Translated: CAWSVRGSGANVLTF.

V gene TRBV7-9 combines with J gene TRBJ1-5; unclear D gene. The CDR3 totals 12 residues. The V end was cut by 4 bases, the J end by 7 bases, with 8 bases between. CDR1 and CDR2 from the germline V gene are SEHNR and FQNEAQ (reference sequence). In DNA form, the CDR3 reads TGTGCCAGCAGCTCCTTAAGCCAGCCCCAGCATTTT. Its protein is CASSSLSQPQHF.

This chain uses TRBV27 with TRBJ1-6; TRBD1 matches 9 bases. Per germline, CDR1 MNHEY and CDR2 SMNVEV (reference sequence). This CDR3 has 14 amino acids. The V gene end was trimmed by 6 bases and the J gene end by 9 bases; junction bases not matched to a gene: 6. The CDR3 nucleotides are TGTGCCAGCAGGGACACAGGGGGCAGTTCACCCCTCCACTTT. Translating gives CASRDTGGSSPLHF.

The V and J genes are TRBV6-6 and TRBJ2-7; 8 nucleotides agree with TRBD1. Germline V gene lookup returns CDR1 MNHNY and CDR2 SVGAGI (reference sequence). Trimming took 5 bases from V and 5 from J; bases not matched to a gene: 11. This CDR3 contains 15 residues. The CDR3 DNA reads as TGTGCCAGCAGTGCAAACTCGGACAGGGCCCACGAGCAGTACTTC. The encoded protein is CASSANSDRAHEQYF.

The chain joins TRBV7-7 to TRBJ2-3; 10 bases match TRBD2. CDR1 is SSHAT, CDR2 FNYEAQ, per germline (reference sequence). The J segment lost 2 bases and the V segment lost 5 bases, leaving 16 bases of the junction unmatched. The CDR3 runs to 19 residues. DNA of the CDR3: TGTGCCAGCAGCATCAGACAATCCGGGACTAGCGAGATCACAGATACGCAGTATTTT. Its protein is CASSIRQSGTSEITDTQYF.

The V gene is TRBV11-2, the J gene TRBJ1-4; D may be TRBD1 (6 bases). V lost 1 base and J lost 5, with 17 bases in between. The CDR3 runs to 17 residues. The germline gives CDR1 SGHAT, CDR2 FQNNGV. The CDR3 is CASSLVSRGGENEKLFF. DNA of the CDR3: TGTGCCAGCAGCTTAGTCTCCCGCGGGGGCGAGAATGAAAAACTGTTTTTT.

The rearrangement links TRBV14 to TRBJ1-2, with D possibly TRBD1 on 6 matching bases. Per the germline V gene, CDR1 is SGHDN and CDR2 is FVKESK. Trimming removed 3 bases from V and 5 bases from J, with 19 bases in between. This CDR3 has 16 amino acids. The CDR3 protein is CASSHTQDSLIYGYTF. The CDR3 coding sequence is TGTGCCAGCAGCCATACCCAGGACAGTCTGATTTATGGCTACACCTTC.

The genes are TRBV28 and TRBJ2-1; TRBD2 aligns across 8 bases. Trimming removed 10 bases from V and 3 bases from J; junction bases left unmatched: 11. The CDR3 totals 15 residues. Germline V CDR1 and CDR2: MDHEN, SYDVKM. This CDR3 is CATATSGTFYNEQFF. DNA for the CDR3: TGTGCCACCGCTACTAGCGGAACTTTCTACAATGAGCAGTTCTTC.

V is TRBV9 and J is TRBJ2-3; no reliable D call. Trimming cost V 4 bases and J 0 bases, with 15 bases left between them. The CDR3 runs 16 residues. Germline assignment: CDR1 SGDLS and CDR2 YYNGEE. This CDR3 is CASSLSLSASTDTQYF. CDR3 DNA sequence: TGTGCCAGCAGCTTATCATTGAGTGCTAGCACAGATACGCAGTATTTT.

This chain connects TRBV6-5 to TRBJ2-3; 7 nucleotides align to TRBD1. Per germline, CDR1 MNHEY and CDR2 SVGAGI. The CDR3 has 16 amino acids. The V and J ends lost 4 bases and 0 bases, in that order; junction bases with no gene match: 7. This chain's CDR3 is CASSSGQSLSTDTQYF. The CDR3 coding sequence is TGTGCCAGCAGTTCGGGACAGAGCCTGAGCACAGATACGCAGTATTTT.